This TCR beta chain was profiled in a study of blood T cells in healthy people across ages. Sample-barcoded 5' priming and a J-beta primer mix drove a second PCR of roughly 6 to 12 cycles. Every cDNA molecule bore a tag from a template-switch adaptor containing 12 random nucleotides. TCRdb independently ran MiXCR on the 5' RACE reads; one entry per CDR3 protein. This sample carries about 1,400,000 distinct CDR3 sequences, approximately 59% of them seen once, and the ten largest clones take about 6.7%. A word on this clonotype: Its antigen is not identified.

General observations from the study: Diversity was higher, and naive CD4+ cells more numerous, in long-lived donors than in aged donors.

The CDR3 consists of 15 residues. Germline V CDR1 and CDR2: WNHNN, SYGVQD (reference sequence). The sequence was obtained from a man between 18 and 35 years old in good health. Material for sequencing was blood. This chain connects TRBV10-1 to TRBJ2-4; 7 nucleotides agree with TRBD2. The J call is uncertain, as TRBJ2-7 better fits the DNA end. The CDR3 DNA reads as TGCGCCAGCAGTGAGTCTTTGAAGCGGGGTTACGAGCAGTACTTC. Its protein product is CASSESLKRGYEQYF.